The next 5 T cell receptor beta chains were all read from a single sample in a study of CDR3 diversity in severe acne. MiXCR was run by TCRdb on the PCR reads, yielding one entry per CDR3 protein. Of about 86,000 distinct CDR3 sequences listed, 45% to 65% were seen once; the top ten hold approximately 14%. Sequencing used blood. The receptors were sampled from a male donor in good health, without acne.

The genes are TRBV2 and TRBJ1-5; D ambiguous. Germline CDR1 SNHLY, CDR2 FYNNEI. V was trimmed by 3 bases and J by 4 bases, leaving 10 bases between them. The CDR3 is 14 residues long. As DNA, the CDR3 is TGTGCCAGCAGTGAGTGGGCCAGTAATCAGCCCCAGCATTTT. It codes for CASSEWASNQPQHF.

In its sample, this clonotype was seen a few times. The V and J genes are TRBV2 and TRBJ1-2; 7 bases fit TRBD1. The CDR3 covers 14 residues. Germline-derived CDR1 and CDR2 are SNHLY and FYNNEI. J was trimmed by 4 bases and V by 7 bases; bases with no gene match: 9. In DNA, the CDR3 is TGTGCCAGCACTGAGCAGGGGGACTTCTATGGCTACACCTTC. Translated, it gives CASTEQGDFYGYTF.

The genes are TRBV24-1 and TRBJ1-1; 7 nucleotides agree with TRBD1. The germline V gene has CDR1 KGHDR and CDR2 SFDVKD. There are 17 residues in the CDR3. V lost 2 bases, J lost 1 base, and 9 bases stayed unmatched. In DNA form, the CDR3 reads TGTGCCACCAGTGATTCCAGGATGACAGGGAGGAACACTGAAGCTTTCTTT. Residues: CATSDSRMTGRNTEAFF.

This clonotype showed up just a few times. The chain has TRBV7-9 and TRBJ2-5, with D unresolved. The ends were cut back, 1 base at V and 5 bases at J, with 5 bases in the middle. This CDR3 comprises 12 residues. The germline V gene encodes CDR1 SEHNR and CDR2 FQNEAQ (reference sequence). The CDR3, as DNA: TGTGCCAGCAGCTTAGGGAGCGAGACCCAGTACTTC. Translating it yields CASSLGSETQYF.

This clonotype was seen ten or more times. The V and J genes are TRBV19 and TRBJ1-4; D is uncertain. Germline CDR1 LNHDA, CDR2 SQIVND (reference sequence). V gave up 7 bases and J gave up 4 bases, with 10 bases separating them. This CDR3 contains 13 residues. CDR3 bases: TGTGCCAGTAAGAGGAATCATAATGAAAAACTGTTTTTT. It encodes CASKRNHNEKLFF.